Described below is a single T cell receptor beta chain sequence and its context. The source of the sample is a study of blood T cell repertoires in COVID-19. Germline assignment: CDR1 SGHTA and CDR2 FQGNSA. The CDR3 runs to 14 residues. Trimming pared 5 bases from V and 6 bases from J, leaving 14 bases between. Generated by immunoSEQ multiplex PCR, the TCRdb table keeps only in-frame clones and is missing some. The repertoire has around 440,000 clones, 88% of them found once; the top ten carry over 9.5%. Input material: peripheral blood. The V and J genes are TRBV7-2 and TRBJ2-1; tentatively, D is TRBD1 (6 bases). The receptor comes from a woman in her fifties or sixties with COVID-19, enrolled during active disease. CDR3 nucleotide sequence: TGTGCCAGCAGCAGGGGGTCCACGACCAATGAGCAGTTCTTC. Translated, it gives CASSRGSTTNEQFF.